These 14 T cell receptor beta chains share one sample of origin, sequenced in a study of vaccination and CD4 T cells after COVID-19. The Oncomine TCR Beta short-read assay was applied to DNA of cultured CD4+ T cells. TCRdb processed the PCR reads anew with MiXCR; each CDR3 protein has one entry. Among more than 15,000 distinct CDR3 sequences, approximately 70% were seen once, and the ten largest hold around a sixth. This sample's treatment: roughly nine-day PBMC culture with coronavirus spike peptide pools or control peptides (ViraFEST assay). These receptors' antigens are unknown. The sequencing input was CD4+ T cells from blood, cultured in vitro. These receptors originate from a human donor who had recovered from COVID-19.

The J gene is TRBJ1-1, the V gene TRBV9; D ambiguous. V dropped 1 base and J dropped 0 bases, with 10 bases sitting between them. The germline gives CDR1 SGDLS, CDR2 YYNGEE. There are 15 residues in the CDR3. CDR3 DNA: TGTGCCAGCAGCGTACTCGCAGGTTTGAACACTGAAGCTTTCTTT. It yields the protein CASSVLAGLNTEAFF.

Only a few counts were recorded for this clonotype. V is TRBV7-8 and J is TRBJ1-2; perhaps TRBD1 as D (6 bases). Trimming left V 5 bases short and J 7 bases short, with 14 bases between. From germline, CDR1 is SGHVS and CDR2 FQNEAQ. This CDR3 is built from 13 residues. Here the CDR3 reads CASSRGQPGGYTF. The CDR3 nucleotides are TGTGCCAGCAGCCGGGGACAACCGGGTGGCTACACCTTC. The full variable domain, rest sourced from reference TRBV7-8 and TRBJ1-2, is GAGVSQSPRYKVAKRGQDVALRCDPISGHVSLFWYQQALGQGPEFLTYFQNEAQLDKSGLPSDRFFAERPEGSVSTLKIQRTQQEDSAVYLCASSRGQPGGYTFGSGTRLTVV.

V gene TRBV20-1 combines with J gene TRBJ2-7; D perhaps matches TRBD2 (6 bases). Germline V gene lookup returns CDR1 DFQATT and CDR2 SNEGSKA (reference sequence). V lost 1 base to trimming and J lost 2 bases, with 12 bases between them. The CDR3 is 14 amino acids. CDR3 protein: CSARVAGNPYEQYF. In nucleotides, the CDR3 is TGCAGTGCTAGAGTTGCGGGAAACCCCTACGAGCAGTACTTC.

V usage is TRBV19 and J usage is TRBJ1-5; D is undetermined. Per germline, CDR1 LNHDA and CDR2 SQIVND (reference sequence). The V end was cut by 3 bases, the J end by 10 bases, with 16 bases between. The CDR3 consists of 14 residues. CDR3 protein: CASSIPGRISPQHF. For the CDR3, the DNA is TGTGCCAGTAGTATTCCGGGCCGAATCAGCCCCCAGCATTTT.

This chain joins TRBV7-2 and TRBJ1-2; no firm D call. The CDR3 totals 12 residues. Trimming shortened V by 2 bases and J by 13 bases, and 14 bases separated the two germline ends. The V gene's germline CDR1 is SGHTA and CDR2 FQGNSA. This CDR3 is CASSLYPSPLTF. As DNA, the CDR3 is TGTGCCAGCAGCTTATATCCTTCTCCCCTCACCTTC.

The chain employs TRBV6-1 and TRBJ1-2, with 7 bases fitting TRBD1. Trimming took 5 bases from V and 4 from J; bases not matched to a gene: 13. The CDR3 runs 16 residues. CDR1 MNHNS and CDR2 SASEGT come from the germline V gene. CDR3 amino acids: CASSPYSTGTLYGYTF. DNA of the CDR3: TGTGCCAGCAGTCCCTACTCGACAGGGACGCTCTATGGCTACACCTTC.

The chain has TRBV7-3 and TRBJ2-7, with D possibly matching TRBD2 (7 bases). Germline CDR1 reads SGHTA; CDR2 reads FQGTGA. The CDR3 is 15 amino acids. V lost 9 bases and J lost 4, with 22 bases in between. The CDR3 is CASRSQGGVSYEQYF. The DNA of the CDR3 is TGTGCCAGTAGGAGCCAAGGGGGGGTAAGTTACGAGCAGTACTTC.

The genes are TRBV20-1 and TRBJ1-2; 8 bases agree with TRBD1. The junction had 3 bases not matched to a gene; V was cut back by 3 bases and J by 3 bases. The CDR3 has 13 residues. Germline V gene data show CDR1 as DFQATT and CDR2 as SNEGSKA (reference sequence). The DNA for the CDR3 is TGCAGTGCTAGTGGGACAGGCCACTATGGCTACACCTTC. This codes for CSASGTGHYGYTF.

The chain combines TRBV27 with TRBJ2-3; 10 nucleotides match TRBD2. In germline, CDR1 is MNHEY, CDR2 SMNVEV (reference sequence). V lost 5 bases to trimming and J lost 10 bases; unmatched junction nucleotides: 0. The CDR3 has 11 residues. The CDR3 DNA reads TGTGCCAGCAGTAGCGGGAGGGCGCAGTATTTT. Encoded protein: CASSSGRAQYF.

This clonotype was detected a few times. This chain uses TRBV20-1 with TRBJ1-5; a weak D match, TRBD1 (5 bases). Between the trimmed V and J ends, which lost 0 bases and 4 bases, there was a span of 19 bases. The CDR3 is 17 residues long. Germline V gives CDR1 DFQATT, CDR2 SNEGSKA (reference sequence). CDR3 coding DNA: TGCAGTGCTAGAGATCAGGCCAAAGGGGCCGGTAATCAGCCCCAGCATTTT. Its translation is CSARDQAKGAGNQPQHF.

J is TRBJ2-3 and V is TRBV20-1; 13 nucleotides align to TRBD2. Germline V gene sequence: CDR1 DFQATT, CDR2 SNEGSKA (reference sequence). The CDR3 has 15 residues. The V and J ends lost 6 bases and 2 bases, in that order; junction bases with no gene match: 5. The CDR3 DNA reads as TGCAGTGCCCTAGGACTAGCGGGAGCCACAGATACGCAGTATTTT. Translated, it gives CSALGLAGATDTQYF.

The chain has TRBV20-1 and TRBJ2-3, with 13 bases identical to TRBD2. The V gene end was trimmed by 5 bases and the J gene end by 0 bases; junction bases not matched to a gene: 8. The CDR3 covers 17 residues. The germline V gene encodes CDR1 DFQATT and CDR2 SNEGSKA (reference sequence). The DNA of the CDR3 is TGCAGTGCTCTTCCACTAGCGGGAGGGTTAAGCACAGATACGCAGTATTTT. Protein: CSALPLAGGLSTDTQYF.

The J gene is TRBJ2-2, the V gene TRBV6-2 or TRBV6-3; maybe TRBD2 (6 bases). The CDR3 loop spans 15 amino acids. Looked up from germline, CDR1 is MNHEY and CDR2 is SVGEGT. V dropped 6 bases and J dropped 4 bases, with 15 bases sitting between them. CDR3 sequence reads: CASRPGGGGTGELFF. The CDR3 nucleotides read TGTGCCAGCAGGCCCGGTGGGGGAGGCACCGGGGAGCTGTTTTTT.

The rearrangement uses TRBV24-1 and TRBJ1-2; maybe TRBD1 (5 bases). Germline V gene data show CDR1 as KGHDR and CDR2 as SFDVKD. The CDR3 is 15 amino acids. Trimming left V 3 bases short and J 1 base short, with 11 bases between. The DNA of the CDR3 is TGTGCCACCAGTGATCCAAGCAGGGATAACTATGGCTACACCTTC. Amino acid sequence: CATSDPSRDNYGYTF.